The present entry profiles one TCR beta chain with its context. Its target is unknown. The sample comes from a study of cytomegalovirus exposure and HLA in healthy donors. Background on the study: A previous analysis identified 95 million to 140 million unique TCR beta sequences derived from 180 million or so T cells.

With 60 Vbeta and 13 Jbeta primers, the PCR was carried out. The assay was immunoSEQ multiplex PCR, and TCRdb's table has in-frame clones only and misses some. The profile covers some 170,000 clones, with about 75% appearing a single time and roughly 3% taken by the ten largest. General study results and limits: Likely technical artifact: a cluster of highly shared sequence variants. CMV serostatus was the sole immune exposure information available. In an earlier analysis, in 620 or so donors, most V segments appeared productive either ~87% or ~30% of the time.

The V end was cut by 7 bases, the J end by 2 bases, with 15 bases between. The germline V gene encodes CDR1 SGHRS and CDR2 YFSETQ. The CDR3 is 15 amino acids. Input material: PBMCs. The sequence was collected from a woman in her forties or fifties in good health and CMV-seropositive. The chain combines TRBV5-1 with TRBJ2-2, with D perhaps TRBD1 (6 bases). CDR3 in amino acids: CASRPQGTNTGELFF. Written as DNA, the CDR3 is TGCGCCAGCCGCCCACAGGGAACAAACACCGGGGAGCTGTTTTTT.